Given below is one T cell receptor (beta chain) in context. The data originate from a study of blood T cell repertoires in COVID-19. Study details: Sites across the United States, Italy and Spain contributed samples from acute and convalescent COVID-19. The analysed material was cDNA or gDNA that came from T cells, B-cell-depleted T cells, or PBMCs.

Germline V CDR1 and CDR2: MNHEY, SVGAGI. The CDR3 length is 14 residues. Trimming removed 6 bases from V and 6 bases from J; junction bases left unmatched: 6. The authors' processing: The assay estimated nucleated cells by amplifying reference gene primers. Data came from immunoSEQ multiplex PCR; TCRdb stores just in-frame clones and leaves some out. The DNA gave D and trimming, while V, J and clone size come from that table. The data show 85,000 to 95,000 clones, around 86% seen once. The receptor was derived from a human donor in a cohort sampled during active COVID-19. V and J are TRBV6-5 and TRBJ1-5; 9 bases are shared with TRBD1. The source material was peripheral blood. CDR3 amino acids: CASRGGQGVQPQHF. The CDR3 bases are TGTGCCAGCAGAGGGGGACAGGGTGTTCAGCCCCAGCATTTT.